This T cell receptor beta chain derives from a study of T-cell memory formation after mild COVID-19. Germline CDR1 DFQATT, CDR2 SNEGSKA (reference sequence). This CDR3 has 14 amino acids. Trimming removed 5 bases at V and 2 bases at J, with 16 bases between. TCR alpha and TCR beta cDNA libraries with sample barcodes and UMIs came from 5'RACE using constant-segment primers. TCRdb redid the calling of the 5' RACE reads with MiXCR, one entry per CDR3 protein. Among 140,000 or so distinct CDR3 sequences, 6% to 7% were seen once, and the ten largest hold around 2%. This clonotype was picked up a small number of times.

This TCR came from an adult woman who had mild COVID-19 (a few samples of this study predate the infection). Cell type and time point are not known. Sequenced sample: PBMCs or a T cell subset sorted from them (not recorded which). This chain links TRBV20-1 with TRBJ2-7; no clear D gene. CDR3 in amino acids: CSALRTERAYEQYF. As DNA, the CDR3 is TGCAGTGCTCTTCGGACCGAGCGAGCCTACGAGCAGTACTTC.